The 8 T cell receptor beta chains below were found in one sample sequenced in a study of cytomegalovirus exposure and HLA in healthy donors. Produced via immunoSEQ multiplex PCR; TCRdb's table is partial and in-frame only. The data contain 150,000 to 200,000 clones, more than 70% of them singletons. The sample was PBMCs. The receptors come from a man aged 30 to 39 in good health and CMV-seropositive.

This clone came up a few times. The J gene is TRBJ2-7, the V gene TRBV11-1, with no clear D. Germline CDR1 SGHAT, CDR2 FQDESV (reference sequence). The CDR3 consists of 12 residues. Deletions cut 8 bases from V and 2 bases from J, with 10 bases between. Here the CDR3 DNA reads TGTGCCAGCCCTCACTTTGCCTACGAGCAGTACTTC. It is translated as CASPHFAYEQYF.

This chain connects TRBV15 to TRBJ1-1; the D gene is possibly TRBD1 (5 bases). CDR1 is LNHNV, CDR2 YYDKDF, per germline (reference sequence). V lost 1 base to trimming and J lost 0 bases, with 9 bases between them. This CDR3 is 15 amino acids long. CDR3 DNA: TGTGCCACCAGCAGAGTCGGGGGGATGAACACTGAAGCTTTCTTT. Amino acid sequence: CATSRVGGMNTEAFF.

This clone was counted a single time. The chain links TRBV29-1 to TRBJ2-7, with 9 bases aligning to TRBD2. Germline V lookup: CDR1 SQVTM, CDR2 ANQGSEA. J lost 4 bases, V lost 6 bases, and 7 bases had no gene match. This CDR3 has 13 amino acids. In nucleotides, the CDR3 is TGCAGCGTGGCCGGGACTAGCCGTTACGAGCAGTACTTC. Protein sequence: CSVAGTSRYEQYF.

The rearrangement uses TRBV28 and TRBJ1-5, with 9 bases matching TRBD1. This CDR3 has 15 residues. The germline CDR1 and CDR2 sequences are MDHEN and SYDVKM. Losses at the gene ends were 4 bases for V and 7 bases for J; bases not matched to a gene: 8. CDR3 bases: TGTGCCAGCAGTTCCGGGACAGGGAGGTTCCAGCCCCAGCATTTT. This encodes CASSSGTGRFQPQHF.

The rearrangement uses TRBV7-9 and TRBJ2-1, with TRBD2 matching 8 bases. The germline V gene has CDR1 SEHNR and CDR2 FQNEAQ (reference sequence). This CDR3 contains 17 residues. Trimming at V came to 0 bases and at J to 2 bases, leaving 6 bases not matched to a gene. CDR3 in amino acids: CASSLALGGGTYNEQFF. CDR3 DNA: TGTGCCAGCAGCTTAGCGCTCGGCGGGGGGACCTACAATGAGCAGTTCTTC.

The V gene is TRBV28, the J gene TRBJ2-1; 9 nucleotides line up with TRBD2. The CDR3 sequence is 15 residues long. Trimming removed 3 bases from V and 10 bases from J; junction bases left unmatched: 10. Germline V gene lookup returns CDR1 MDHEN and CDR2 SYDVKM. CDR3 residues: CASSFIAGEAGEQFF. The CDR3 DNA follows: TGTGCCAGCAGTTTTATAGCGGGAGAAGCGGGGGAGCAGTTCTTC.

The chain employs TRBV11-3 and TRBJ2-3; D remains ambiguous. V lost 3 bases and J 6 bases, leaving 7 bases between the germline ends. Germline loops: CDR1 SGHNT, CDR2 YENEEA. This CDR3 comprises 12 residues. In DNA, the CDR3 is TGTGCCAGCAGCTTGGGCGATGATACGCAGTATTTT. Residues: CASSLGDDTQYF. The full variable domain, rest sourced from reference TRBV11-3 and TRBJ2-3, is EAGVVQSPRYKIIEKKQPVAFWCNPISGHNTLYWYLQNLGQGPELLIRYENEEAVDDSQLPKDRFSAERLKGVDSTLKIQPAELGDSAVYLCASSLGDDTQYFGPGTRLTVL.

The J gene is TRBJ2-7, the V gene TRBV9, with 8 bases that match TRBD2. CDR3 size: 13 residues. The V segment lost 7 bases and the J segment 6 bases; nucleotides outside the gene matches: 9. Germline V lookup: CDR1 SGDLS, CDR2 YYNGEE. CDR3 protein: CASALTSEGEQYF. The CDR3 coding sequence is TGTGCCAGCGCCCTGACTAGCGAGGGCGAGCAGTACTTC. Variable domain in full (rest from reference TRBV9 and TRBJ2-7): DSGVTQTPKHLITATGQRVTLRCSPRSGDLSVYWYQQSLDQGLQFLIQYYNGEERAKGNILERFSAQQFPDLHSELNLSSLELGDSALYFCASALTSEGEQYFGPGTRLTVT.